The rows below give T cell receptor beta chains drawn from one sample of a study of cytotoxic CD8 clonotypes in ibrutinib-treated CLL. TCRdb keeps only in-frame clones here, not all; method: immunoSEQ multiplex PCR. The sample carries under 35,000 clones, more than 60% recorded once. Sample: PBMCs, taken after 24 months of ibrutinib treatment. These receptors were obtained from a human donor with chronic lymphocytic leukemia. Both conserved end residues are part of each CDR3. The D gene is left open where the match is weak. Expanded clones get a size class; other rows say once, few or many, or leave the size out.

>-|TRBJ2-2|-|TRBV2
CASSHQEWELFF
TGTGCCAGCAGTCACCAGGAGTGGGAGCTGTTTTTT
>few|TRBJ1-2|TRBD1|TRBV25-1
CASSGGQFGLHGYTF
TGTGCCAGCAGTGGGGGACAGTTTGGGCTCCATGGCTACACCTTC
>-|TRBJ2-3|TRBD1|TRBV4-3
CASSLRQGPPDTQYF
TGCGCCAGCAGCTTACGACAGGGGCCGCCAGATACGCAGTATTTT
>-|TRBJ1-4|TRBD1|TRBV28
CASRSGGWEKLFF
TGTGCCAGCAGATCAGGGGGTTGGGAAAAACTGTTTTTT
>-|TRBJ2-2|-|TRBV29-1
CSVEASHLAKNTGELFF
TGCAGCGTTGAAGCCTCGCACCTCGCCAAGAACACCGGGGAGCTGTTTTTT
>-|TRBJ2-7|-|TRBV5-4
CASSQVGDYEQYF
TGTGCCAGCAGCCAAGTCGGGGACTACGAGCAGTACTTC
>once|TRBJ1-2|-|TRBV7-8
CASSLRGSPRVGGYTF
TGTGCCAGCAGCCTACGGGGGTCCCCACGTGTGGGTGGCTACACCTTC
>many|TRBJ2-3|TRBD2|TRBV7-3
CASSHPSGGPWYF
TGTGCCAGCAGCCATCCTAGCGGGGGGCCATGGTATTTT
>-|TRBJ2-2|-|TRBV5-1
CASSSGEVPGELFF
TGCGCCAGCAGTTCCGGGGAGGTCCCCGGGGAGCTGTTTTTT
>-|TRBJ1-2|TRBD1|TRBV15
CATRRTGSSYGYTF
TGTGCCACCAGAAGGACAGGCTCTTCATATGGCTACACCTTC
>-|TRBJ2-1|-|TRBV27
CASSLGRSSYNEQFF
TGTGCCAGCAGTTTAGGTCGGTCCTCCTACAATGAGCAGTTCTTC
>-|TRBJ1-4|-|TRBV30
CAWSPGPATNEKLFF
TGTGCCTGGAGCCCCGGCCCCGCAACTAATGAAAAACTGTTTTTT
>few|TRBJ1-1|TRBD1|TRBV11-2
CASSPLQGARGTEAFF
TGTGCCAGCAGCCCTCTCCAGGGGGCGCGAGGCACTGAAGCTTTCTTT
>few|TRBJ1-1|-|TRBV5-1
CASSLGIVMNTEAFF
TGCGCCAGCAGCTTGGGTATCGTCATGAACACTGAAGCTTTCTTT
>few|TRBJ2-2|-|TRBV2
CASTVYTGELFF
TGTGCCAGTACAGTATACACCGGGGAGCTGTTTTTT
>-|TRBJ2-5|-|TRBV6-5
CASSTPPQETQYF
TGTGCCAGCAGCACTCCTCCTCAAGAGACCCAGTACTTC
>-|TRBJ1-4|-|TRBV19
CASTTTAATNEKLFF
TGTGCCAGTACAACGACCGCCGCAACTAATGAAAAACTGTTTTTT
>-|TRBJ1-1|-|TRBV19
CASSIERSMNTEAFF
TGTGCCAGTAGTATAGAAAGGTCCATGAACACTGAAGCTTTCTTT
>-|TRBJ2-7|-|TRBV5-7
CASSLVVRAMAGQYF
TGTGCCAGCAGCTTGGTTGTCAGGGCCATGGCGGGGCAGTACTTC
>-|TRBJ2-7|TRBD1|TRBV7-9
CASSTTRAAGGREQYF
TGTGCCAGCAGCACCACCCGCGCGGCAGGGGGACGCGAGCAGTACTTC
>few|TRBJ1-5|TRBD1|TRBV6-5
CASRQQGGGQPQHF
TGTGCCAGCAGGCAACAGGGGGGCGGTCAGCCCCAGCATTTT
>few|TRBJ2-6|TRBD1|TRBV5-4
CASRREGARGANVLTF
TGTGCCAGCCGGCGCGAGGGGGCGAGGGGGGCCAACGTCCTGACTTTC